Given below is one T cell receptor beta chain in context. This sample is drawn from a study of cytomegalovirus exposure and HLA in healthy donors. PCR employed 60 Vbeta and 13 Jbeta primers. The data were produced by immunoSEQ multiplex PCR, yet TCRdb's version contains in-frame clones alone and is incomplete. The sample holds about 150,000 clones, 70% seen once. The receptor was derived from a woman aged 55-70 years in good health and CMV-seropositive. Sequenced: PBMCs.

DNA of the CDR3: TGTGCCAGCAGACGGACAGGGGCCTACGAGCAGTACTTC. Translated: CASRRTGAYEQYF. The chain links TRBV28 to TRBJ2-7, with TRBD1 identical over 9 bases. V shed 6 bases, J shed 2 bases, and the junction held 2 bases outside the gene matches. This CDR3 is 13 amino acids long. The germline V gene has CDR1 MDHEN and CDR2 SYDVKM. Variable domain in full (rest from reference TRBV28 and TRBJ2-7): DVKVTQSSRYLVKRTGEKVFLECVQDMDHENMFWYRQDPGLGLRLIYFSYDVKMKEKGDIPEGYSVSREKKERFSLILESASTNQTSMYLCASRRTGAYEQYFGPGTRLTVT.